This passage covers 2 T cell receptor beta chains from one sample sequenced in a study of CD8+ T cells in alopecia areata. As the sequencing template, cDNA was produced by extracting RNA and reverse transcribing it. Libraries were prepared by immunoSEQ multiplex PCR; TCRdb keeps only in-frame clonotypes and omits some of them. The repertoire includes 120,000 to 150,000 clones, roughly 48% of them detected once, and about 6.4% sits in the top ten. The sample consisted of CD4+ T cells sorted from blood. Receptor source: a human donor with alopecia areata.

The genes are TRBV5-1 and TRBJ2-5; D is perhaps TRBD2 (6 bases). CDR3 size: 18 residues. V was cut by 0 bases and J by 4 bases, with 22 bases left in between. Germline CDR1 is SGHRS and CDR2 is YFSETQ. CDR3 sequence reads: CASSLVPAGPPIPETQYF. The CDR3 region has the DNA TGCGCCAGCAGCTTGGTGCCGGCGGGACCCCCGATCCCAGAGACCCAGTACTTC.

This CDR3 reads CASSFLFNTEAFF. The CDR3 coding sequence is TGTGCCAGCAGTTTCCTATTTAACACTGAAGCTTTCTTT. The V gene is TRBV27, the J gene TRBJ1-1; D unclear. Between the trimmed V and J ends, which lost 3 bases and 2 bases, there was a span of 7 bases. The germline V gene encodes CDR1 MNHEY and CDR2 SMNVEV (reference sequence). There are 13 residues in the CDR3.